The 32 T cell receptor beta chains presented below share a single source sample, sequenced in a study of blood T cells in healthy people across ages. The authors ran a second PCR of 7 to 11 cycles using a sample-barcoded 5' primer and a J-beta primer mix. TCRdb re-analysed the 5' RACE reads in MiXCR, keeping a single row per CDR3 protein. The sample has 1.6 million or so distinct CDR3 sequences, roughly 32% seen once; the top ten hold around 11%. Input material: blood. All receptors derive from a woman in her 30s in good health.

The genes are TRBV5-1 and TRBJ1-2, with 8 nucleotides matching TRBD1. The trim removed 4 bases at V and 4 bases at J, leaving 6 bases unmatched. Germline V gene lookup returns CDR1 SGHRS and CDR2 YFSETQ. The CDR3 runs to 14 residues. CDR3 protein: CASSPGQAGYGYTF. Here the CDR3 DNA reads TGCGCCAGCAGCCCGGGACAGGCTGGCTATGGCTACACCTTC.

Only a few counts were recorded for this clonotype. The V and J genes are TRBV5-1 and TRBJ2-1, with 9 nucleotides matching TRBD1. Per the germline V gene, CDR1 is SGHRS and CDR2 is YFSETQ. The junction had 7 bases not matched to a gene; V was cut back by 6 bases and J by 0 bases. This CDR3 is 16 amino acids long. CDR3 in DNA: TGCGCCAGCACTCAGACAGGGGGAAGCTCCTACAATGAGCAGTTCTTC. Residues: CASTQTGGSSYNEQFF.

This clonotype has a handful of counts. This chain uses TRBV23-1 with TRBJ2-4; 7 nucleotides line up with TRBD1. The DNA end is more similar to TRBJ2-7, so the J call may be wrong. TRBV23-1 is labeled an ORF, and its function is uncertain. The CDR3 length is 17 residues. CDR3 nucleotide sequence: TGCGCCAGCAGTCACCGCGCCACAGGGGAAGCCTCCTACGAGCAGTACTTC. Translated: CASSHRATGEASYEQYF.

V usage is TRBV28 and J usage is TRBJ2-4, with TRBD1 identical over 8 bases. Near its end, the DNA agrees better with TRBJ2-7, so the J call may be wrong. The CDR3 is made up of 13 amino acids. Germline CDR1 MDHEN, CDR2 SYDVKM. CDR3 loop: CGAMAQGAYEQYF. The CDR3 region has the DNA TGTGGCGCAATGGCGCAGGGGGCGTACGAGCAGTACTTC.

The rearrangement uses TRBV7-8 and TRBJ2-3; 14 bases line up with TRBD2. The CDR3 is made up of 20 amino acids. Germline lookup yields CDR1 SGHVS and CDR2 FQNEAQ. V was clipped by 1 base and J by 4 bases; unmatched bases: 13. CDR3 amino acids: CASSLVGLAGAYLGADTQYF. In DNA form, the CDR3 reads TGTGCCAGCAGCTTAGTGGGACTAGCGGGAGCTTATTTGGGCGCAGATACGCAGTATTTT.

This clonotype turned up a few times. The chain uses TRBV18 and TRBJ2-7, with D unresolved. The CDR3 has 15 amino acids. The V end was cut by 2 bases, the J end by 0 bases, with 11 bases between. Germline-derived CDR1 and CDR2 are KGHSH and LQKENI. The CDR3 region is CASSPAPGSSYEQYF. In DNA, the CDR3 is TGTGCCAGCTCACCAGCACCGGGTTCCTCCTACGAGCAGTACTTC.

The chain combines TRBV20-1 with TRBJ1-6, with 8 bases lining up with TRBD1. V gave up 1 base and J gave up 0 bases; unmatched junction bases: 2. CDR1 DFQATT and CDR2 SNEGSKA come from the germline V gene (reference sequence). This CDR3 spans 16 amino acids. As DNA, the CDR3 is TGCAGTGCTAGAGGACAGGGGAGCTCCTATAATTCACCCCTCCACTTT. Its translation: CSARGQGSSYNSPLHF.

The chain links TRBV20-1 to TRBJ1-1; D gene uncertain. Germline CDR1 DFQATT, CDR2 SNEGSKA (reference sequence). This CDR3 region has 14 residues. V lost 2 bases, J lost 5 bases, and 15 bases lay in between. The CDR3 here is CSARKTGGNTEAFF. In DNA, the CDR3 is TGCAGTGCTAGAAAGACGGGTGGGAATACTGAAGCTTTCTTT.

The table lists this clonotype with a few counts. The chain uses TRBV7-2 and TRBJ2-1; possibly TRBD1 or TRBD2 for D (5 bases each). The CDR3 contains 17 residues. V lost 3 bases, J lost 7 bases, and 22 bases lay in between. Germline V lookup: CDR1 SGHTA, CDR2 FQGNSA. The CDR3 sequence: CASSLSGTQGGRNEQFF. The DNA of the CDR3 is TGTGCCAGCAGCTTGTCTGGGACCCAGGGTGGTAGGAATGAGCAGTTCTTC.

This clonotype was recorded a few times. CDR3: CSARGLGGYTF. CDR3 coding DNA: TGCAGTGCTAGAGGGCTAGGTGGCTACACCTTC. V is TRBV20-1 and J is TRBJ1-2, with D unresolved. The CDR3 has 11 amino acids. The germline CDR1 and CDR2 sequences are DFQATT and SNEGSKA (reference sequence). Trimming left V 1 base short and J 7 bases short, with 7 bases between.

This clonotype was seen only a few times. The chain employs TRBV20-1 and TRBJ1-4, with D hard to call. V was pared by 0 bases and J by 14 bases, with 16 bases between. The V gene's germline CDR1 is DFQATT and CDR2 SNEGSKA (reference sequence). The CDR3 has 13 residues. DNA for the CDR3: TGCAGTGCTAGAGATGCCTGGGCCAAGCAGCTGTTTTTT. It encodes CSARDAWAKQLFF.

On this clonotype itself: At one of its ends the junction is not consistent with the germline gene, which may arise from a read error. The rearrangement links TRBV27 to TRBJ1-6; 8 bases fit TRBD1. In germline, CDR1 is MNHEY, CDR2 SMNVEV (reference sequence). CDR3 length: 18 residues. DNA for the CDR3: TGTGCCAGCAGTTTATACGCAGGGGGCAGCTCCTATAATTCGCCCCTCCACTTT. Translating it yields CASSLYAGGSSYNSPLHF.

This clonotype came up a few times. The J gene is TRBJ2-3, the V gene TRBV7-3, with D perhaps TRBD2 (6 bases). The CDR3 contains 16 residues. Trimming removed 2 bases from V and 1 base from J, with 13 bases in between. Per germline, CDR1 SGHTA and CDR2 FQGTGA. DNA for the CDR3: TGTGCCAGCAGCTTAGTTGGCGGGACTGGCACAGATACGCAGTATTTT. This codes for CASSLVGGTGTDTQYF.

This chain links TRBV20-1 with TRBJ1-1, with D unclear. The CDR3 is 10 amino acids. With 3 bases removed from V and 8 bases from J, the gap between germline ends came to 7 bases. Germline V gene lookup returns CDR1 DFQATT and CDR2 SNEGSKA (reference sequence). The CDR3 protein is CSAREGEAFF. The CDR3 nucleotides are TGCAGTGCTAGGGAGGGAGAAGCTTTCTTT.

This clonotype came up a few times. This sequence joins TRBV28 and TRBJ2-1, with 10 nucleotides matching TRBD2. CDR3 length: 15 residues. CDR1 MDHEN and CDR2 SYDVKM come from the germline V gene. The trim removed 5 bases at V and 6 bases at J, leaving 7 bases unmatched. The CDR3 DNA follows: TGTGCCAGCAGTCTAGGACTAGCGGATACCAATGAGCAGTTCTTC. Its protein is CASSLGLADTNEQFF.

This clonotype was observed a handful of times. J is TRBJ2-7 and V is TRBV20-1, with TRBD2 as a possible D gene (6 bases). The CDR3 extends over 16 amino acids. CDR1 and CDR2 from the germline V gene are DFQATT and SNEGSKA (reference sequence). V lost 4 bases, J lost 1 base, and 20 bases lay in between. CDR3 amino acids: CSATPLLEGGSYEQYF. CDR3 nucleotides: TGCAGTGCTACACCACTGTTAGAGGGAGGATCCTACGAGCAGTACTTC.

As for this clonotype: A read error may account for a junction end that differs from germline. The V gene is TRBV27, the J gene TRBJ2-1; the match to TRBD2 covers 7 bases. CDR3 length equals 16 residues. Germline loops: CDR1 MNHEY, CDR2 SMNVEV (reference sequence). The CDR3 DNA reads as TGTGCCGGCAGTTTATCGAGGCGGGAGTGGGGGAATGAGCAGTTCTTC. It encodes CAGSLSRREWGNEQFF.

J is TRBJ2-3 and V is TRBV11-2, with 7 bases matching TRBD2. Trimming at V came to 0 bases and at J to 5 bases, leaving 8 bases not matched to a gene. Germline V lookup: CDR1 SGHAT, CDR2 FQNNGV. The CDR3 runs to 16 residues. CDR3 in DNA: TGTGCCAGCAGCTTAGATGGGCGGGAGAAATTAGATACGCAGTATTTT. Its protein is CASSLDGREKLDTQYF.

This clonotype came up once. The chain combines TRBV27 with TRBJ2-7; weak D call: TRBD2 (6 bases). This CDR3 contains 16 residues. The V end lost 3 bases, the J end lost 0 bases, and 15 bases lay between the germline ends. Germline V CDR1 and CDR2: MNHEY, SMNVEV (reference sequence). Here the CDR3 reads CASSFFSGTPSYEQYF. The CDR3 DNA reads as TGTGCCAGCAGTTTTTTTAGCGGTACCCCCTCCTACGAGCAGTACTTC.

This clonotype was observed a few times. V gene TRBV2 combines with J gene TRBJ2-3; D remains unclear. Deletions cut 3 bases from V and 0 bases from J, with 7 bases between. This CDR3 comprises 14 residues. Germline-derived CDR1 and CDR2 are SNHLY and FYNNEI. The CDR3 loop reads CASSDSLSTDTQYF. The CDR3 DNA reads TGTGCCAGCAGTGACTCTCTTAGCACAGATACGCAGTATTTT. The whole variable domain, remainder taken from reference TRBV2 and TRBJ2-3, is EPEVTQTPSHQVTQMGQEVILRCVPISNHLYFYWYRQILGQKVEFLVSFYNNEISEKSEIFDDQFSVERPDGSNFTLKIRSTKLEDSAMYFCASSDSLSTDTQYFGPGTRLTVL.

Only a few counts were recorded for this clonotype. V is TRBV7-2 and J is TRBJ1-1; TRBD1 matches at 10 bases. Germline CDR1 is SGHTA and CDR2 is FQGNSA. V dropped 5 bases and J dropped 0; count of bases not matched to a gene: 6. The CDR3 is made up of 16 amino acids. CDR3 sequence reads: CASSPGQGGMNTEAFF. The CDR3 DNA is TGTGCCAGCAGCCCTGGACAGGGGGGAATGAACACTGAAGCTTTCTTT. Variable domain in full (rest from reference TRBV7-2 and TRBJ1-1): GAGVSQSPSNKVTEKGKDVELRCDPISGHTALYWYRQSLGQGLEFLIYFQGNSAPDKSGLPSDRFSAERTGGSVSTLTIQRTQQEDSAVYLCASSPGQGGMNTEAFFGQGTRLTVV.

V gene TRBV7-9 combines with J gene TRBJ2-1; 7 bases are a match to TRBD1. From germline, CDR1 is SEHNR and CDR2 FQNEAQ (reference sequence). The trim removed 5 bases at V and 12 bases at J, leaving 16 bases unmatched. The CDR3 has 15 amino acids. The CDR3 coding sequence is TGTGCCAGCAGCGAGGCACAGGGGTTTGAGGTAGGGCAGTTCTTC. It is translated as CASSEAQGFEVGQFF.

The rearrangement uses TRBV12-3 or TRBV12-4 and TRBJ2-2, with a weak D call TRBD2 (7 bases). Trimming removed 1 base from V and 5 bases from J, with 20 bases in between. This CDR3 is built from 18 residues. This CDR3 is CASSLVLAEGVGTGELFF. The CDR3 DNA reads TGTGCCAGCAGTTTAGTCCTAGCGGAGGGGGTAGGGACCGGGGAGCTGTTTTTT.

V usage is TRBV20-1 and J usage is TRBJ2-5, with D perhaps TRBD1 (5 bases). The J call may be mistaken, given a closer DNA end match to TRBJ2-7. Germline-derived CDR1 and CDR2 are DFQATT and SNEGSKA (reference sequence). The CDR3 spans 12 residues. The CDR3: CSASVGQNEQYF. In nucleotides, the CDR3 is TGCAGTGCTAGTGTGGGGCAGAACGAGCAGTACTTC.

This chain links TRBV28 with TRBJ2-7, with D perhaps assigned TRBD1 or TRBD2 (5 bases each). Trimming shortened V by 5 bases and J by 5 bases, and 22 bases separated the two germline ends. Germline V gene sequence: CDR1 MDHEN, CDR2 SYDVKM. This CDR3 contains 16 residues. The CDR3 region is CASSPNWGPKIHEQYF. The CDR3 DNA sequence: TGTGCCAGCAGTCCCAACTGGGGACCTAAGATCCACGAGCAGTACTTC.

Concerning this clonotype itself: Possible read error: a much larger clone is one base away. The chain recombines TRBV15 with TRBJ2-7; the D gene is possibly TRBD2 (5 bases). The J call is in doubt because the DNA end fits TRBJ2-5 better. The CDR3 covers 15 residues. Per the germline V gene, CDR1 is LNHNV and CDR2 is YYDKDF (reference sequence). DNA for the CDR3: TGTGCCACCAGCAGAGATTGGGCGGGCCAAGAGACCCAGTACTTC. This translates into CATSRDWAGQETQYF.

The chain couples TRBV4-1 to TRBJ1-5; 9 bases match TRBD1. J lost 3 bases, V lost 4 bases, and 10 bases had no gene match. There are 17 residues in the CDR3. The germline CDR1 and CDR2 sequences are MGHRA and YSYEKL. The CDR3 nucleotides are TGCGCCAGCAGCCCACACCTGGGACAGGGTATCAATCAGCCCCAGCATTTT. As protein: CASSPHLGQGINQPQHF.

This clonotype was seen a few times. The rearrangement joins TRBV7-2 to TRBJ1-5; no clear D. The CDR3 has 12 amino acids. The V end was cut by 1 base, the J end by 8 bases, with 6 bases between. The germline V gene has CDR1 SGHTA and CDR2 FQGNSA. Here the CDR3 DNA reads TGTGCCAGCAGCTTAGGGGTGAAGCCCCAGCATTTT. It codes for CASSLGVKPQHF.

This clonotype was seen a few times. The chain recombines TRBV11-2 with TRBJ2-7; D call uncertain. Trimming stripped 3 bases from V and 0 bases from J, with 18 bases between. Germline V gene sequence: CDR1 SGHAT, CDR2 FQNNGV. The CDR3 loop spans 17 amino acids. CDR3 in DNA: TGTGCCAGCAGCTTCGGAGCCATTTTTGGAAGCTCCTACGAGCAGTACTTC. It specifies CASSFGAIFGSSYEQYF.

The chain employs TRBV13 and TRBJ2-3, with D possibly being TRBD1 or TRBD2 (6 bases each). Germline V gene lookup returns CDR1 PRHDT and CDR2 FYEKMQ (reference sequence). This CDR3 is built from 18 residues. V was clipped by 2 bases and J by 0 bases, with 18 bases between them. The CDR3 DNA reads TGTGCCAGCAGCTTATGGATCTGGGGGGCAAACAGCACAGATACGCAGTATTTT. Translation gives CASSLWIWGANSTDTQYF.

This clonotype was counted only a few times. V usage is TRBV7-2 and J usage is TRBJ1-2; D call uncertain. CDR1 is SGHTA and CDR2 is FQGNSA in the germline V gene. Between the trimmed V and J ends, which lost 1 base and 6 bases, there was a span of 21 bases. The CDR3 has 17 amino acids. CDR3 coding DNA: TGTGCCAGCAGCTTAGACGTCGGCCCCGCGGGATACCATGGCTACACCTTC. It yields the protein CASSLDVGPAGYHGYTF. Supplemented by reference TRBV7-2 and TRBJ1-2, the full variable domain reads GAGVSQSPSNKVTEKGKDVELRCDPISGHTALYWYRQSLGQGLEFLIYFQGNSAPDKSGLPSDRFSAERTGGSVSTLTIQRTQQEDSAVYLCASSLDVGPAGYHGYTFGSGTRLTVV.

This clonotype has more than one count but fewer than ten. The chain employs TRBV9 and TRBJ2-3; the D is unclear. V lost 4 bases to trimming and J lost 5 bases, with 11 bases between them. Germline V lookup: CDR1 SGDLS, CDR2 YYNGEE. This CDR3 has 13 amino acids. The CDR3 loop is CASSLKPQDTQYF. The DNA of the CDR3 is TGTGCCAGCAGCCTCAAGCCCCAAGATACGCAGTATTTT.